This passage covers 9 T cell receptor beta chains from one sample sequenced in a study of control samples from healthy donors and cancer patients. TCRdb's table, derived via immunoSEQ multiplex PCR, lists solely in-frame clones and lacks some. The sample lists 150,000 to 200,000 clones, approximately 93% occurring once. Sequenced material: blood. The receptors were sampled from a middle-aged woman in good health.

The J gene is TRBJ2-7, the V gene TRBV20-1; 10 nucleotides line up with TRBD2. The germline CDR1 and CDR2 sequences are DFQATT and SNEGSKA (reference sequence). With V trimmed by 3 bases and J by 5 bases, 4 bases remained unmatched. The CDR3 loop spans 13 amino acids. This chain's CDR3 is CSASLAGAHEQYF. CDR3 bases: TGCAGTGCTAGTCTAGCGGGAGCCCACGAGCAGTACTTC.

The rearrangement uses TRBV6-1 and TRBJ2-7, with D perhaps given as TRBD1 or TRBD2 (5 bases each). The CDR3 consists of 16 residues. Germline CDR1 and CDR2: MNHNS and SASEGT. The ends were cut back, 4 bases at V and 2 bases at J, with 18 bases in the middle. The CDR3 nucleotides read TGTGCCAGCAGTGGGGGACCGGGACGGCCTACCTACGAGCAGTACTTC. Translation gives CASSGGPGRPTYEQYF.

The sample holds one count of this clone. The chain combines TRBV6-5 with TRBJ2-2; perhaps TRBD1 as D (5 bases). Germline V gene data show CDR1 as MNHEY and CDR2 as SVGAGI. Trimming shortened V by 7 bases and J by 3 bases, and 9 bases separated the two germline ends. The CDR3 spans 13 residues. The chain's CDR3 is CASTKGYTGELFF. CDR3 sequence (DNA): TGTGCCAGCACAAAGGGGTACACCGGGGAGCTGTTTTTT.

This chain uses TRBV4-2 with TRBJ1-2; no clear D. Germline lookup yields CDR1 LGHNA and CDR2 YNFKEQ. Deletions cut 4 bases from V and 8 bases from J, with 23 bases between. This CDR3 comprises 16 residues. Written as DNA, the CDR3 is TGTGCCAGCAGCCCCCCTCAGGTCACGCGGAGGGTAGGCTACACCTTC. As protein: CASSPPQVTRRVGYTF.

The CDR3 loop is CASSLRDNQPQHF. CDR3 coding DNA: TGTGCCAGCAGTTTACGGGATAATCAGCCCCAGCATTTT. V and J are TRBV12-3 or TRBV12-4 and TRBJ1-5; no clear D gene. This CDR3 region has 13 residues. V shed 2 bases and J shed 4 bases, with 6 bases lying between them.

The rearrangement joins TRBV5-1 to TRBJ1-4; 8 bases match TRBD1. V shed 0 bases and J 7 bases; nucleotides not matched to a gene: 8. The CDR3 length is 16 residues. The germline V gene encodes CDR1 SGHRS and CDR2 YFSETQ. The CDR3 protein is CASSLAGQGLGEKLFF. The CDR3 nucleotides are TGCGCCAGCAGCTTGGCAGGACAGGGATTGGGTGAAAAACTGTTTTTT.

In DNA, the CDR3 is TGTGCCAGCAGCCCAGATCCGGGACAGGGGGCCTATGGCTACACCTTC. It codes for CASSPDPGQGAYGYTF. V and J are TRBV7-6 and TRBJ1-2; 12 nucleotides align to TRBD1. This CDR3 is 16 amino acids long. Germline V CDR1 and CDR2: SGHVS, FNYEAQ. J lost 4 bases, V lost 5 bases, and 8 bases had no gene match.

The chain couples TRBV3-1 (or the pseudogene TRBV3-2) to TRBJ1-1, with TRBD1 as a possible D gene (6 bases). Trimming removed 4 bases at V and 5 bases at J, with 11 bases between. CDR3 length equals 13 residues. In germline, CDR1 is LGHDT, CDR2 YNNKEL (reference sequence). The CDR3: CASSPTGLTEAFF. The CDR3 DNA is TGTGCCAGCAGCCCTACAGGGCTTACTGAAGCTTTCTTT.

The chain combines TRBV7-2 with TRBJ2-7, with D possibly TRBD2 on 5 matching bases. V was pared by 2 bases and J by 9 bases, with 11 bases between. From germline, CDR1 is SGHTA and CDR2 FQGNSA. This CDR3 contains 12 residues. DNA for the CDR3: TGTGCCAGCAGCTTACCTGAGGGAGTGCAGTACTTC. Encoded protein: CASSLPEGVQYF. The complete variable domain, with remaining parts taken from reference TRBV7-2 and TRBJ2-7, reads GAGVSQSPSNKVTEKGKDVELRCDPISGHTALYWYRQSLGQGLEFLIYFQGNSAPDKSGLPSDRFSAERTGGSVSTLTIQRTQQEDSAVYLCASSLPEGVQYFGPGTRLTVT.